The rows below give T cell receptor beta chains drawn from one sample of a study of beta chain features in type 1 diabetes. The assay was immunoSEQ multiplex PCR, and TCRdb's table has in-frame clones only and misses some. Of 300,000 to 400,000 clones listed, 6.5% to 10% are singletons. The sequencing sample was made of central memory CD4+ T cells from blood. The receptors shown here come from a woman aged 18-30 years in good health. CDR3s include the opening cysteine and the closing phenylalanine or tryptophan. The D gene is left open where the match is weak. Expanded clones are given a class, and other clones once, few, many or no size at all.

15,TRBD1,NA,TRBV28,TRBJ2-6,TGTGCCAGCAGCCCGACAGGGGCTGGGGCCAACGTCCTGACTTTC,CASSPTGAGANVLTF
13,NA,NA,TRBV28,TRBJ2-2,TGTGCCAGCAGTTTGGACGACACCGGGGAGCTGTTTTTT,CASSLDDTGELFF
14,TRBD2,few,TRBV11-2,TRBJ2-1,TGTGCCAGCAGCTTTTCCCGTGGGGGGGGTGAGCAGTTCTTC,CASSFSRGGGEQFF
13,TRBD2,NA,TRBV28,TRBJ2-5,TGTGCCACCACCACTAGCGGCCAAGAGACCCAGTACTTC,CATTTSGQETQYF
15,TRBD2,NA,TRBV4-2,TRBJ2-3,TGTGCCAGCAGCCCCGCCCGACTAGCTACAGATACGCAGTATTTT,CASSPARLATDTQYF
17,TRBD1,many,TRBV10-1,TRBJ2-7,TGCGCCAGCAGTGAGTGCCCAGGACAGGGCGTCACCTACGAGCAGTACTTC,CASSECPGQGVTYEQYF
15,NA,NA,TRBV4-2,TRBJ2-1,TGTGCCAGCAGCCAAGATAATCGGGGGTACAATGAGCAGTTCTTC,CASSQDNRGYNEQFF
14,TRBD2,NA,TRBV28,TRBJ2-7,TGTGCCAGCAGTAAAACTAGCGGGATCCGCGAGCAGTACTTC,CASSKTSGIREQYF
14,NA,many,TRBV10-3,TRBJ2-7,TGTGCCATCAGTGAGTCGCTGCAGGAAGGCGAGCAGTACTTC,CAISESLQEGEQYF
16,TRBD1,few,TRBV6-5,TRBJ1-5,TGTGCCAGCAGTTACGGAAGGGACAGCAGCAATCAGCCCCAGCATTTT,CASSYGRDSSNQPQHF
14,NA,NA,TRBV7-2,TRBJ2-4,TGTGCCAGCAGCCCCAGCAGGGCCAAAAACATTCAGTACTTC,CASSPSRAKNIQYF
11,NA,NA,TRBV2,TRBJ2-7,TGTGCCAGCAGTCGAGCCTACGAGCAGTACTTC,CASSRAYEQYF
18,TRBD2,few,TRBV5-1,TRBJ2-1,TGCGCCAGCAGCAACGAAGGGACTAGCGGGCCCTCCTACAATGAGCAGTTCTTC,CASSNEGTSGPSYNEQFF
15,TRBD2,few,TRBV7-2,TRBJ2-1,TGTGCCAGCAGCTTCACTAGCGGGAACCACAATGAGCAGTTCTTC,CASSFTSGNHNEQFF
14,TRBD2,NA,TRBV5-4,TRBJ2-1,TGTGCCAGCAGCCTAGCGGGAGACATGGGTGAGCAGTTCTTC,CASSLAGDMGEQFF
15,TRBD1,few,TRBV5-1,TRBJ2-7,TGCGCCAGCAGCTTAGGACAGGGGGGAATATACGAGCAGTACTTC,CASSLGQGGIYEQYF
16,TRBD1,few,TRBV5-4,TRBJ1-1,TGTGCCAGCAGCTTGGGGGTCCGGGACAGGGTCCCTGAAGCTTTCTTT,CASSLGVRDRVPEAFF
15,TRBD2,many,TRBV27,TRBJ2-7,TGTGCCAGCAGGCCCAGCGGGAGGGCCTCCTACGAGCAGTACTTC,CASRPSGRASYEQYF
17,NA,few,TRBV5-1,TRBJ2-3,TGCGCCAGCAGCTTGGAACCGGGGGGCAGGTCGGCAGATACGCAGTATTTT,CASSLEPGGRSADTQYF
13,NA,NA,TRBV7-9,TRBJ2-3,TGTGCCAGCAGCCATCTGAGGGCGAATACGCAGTATTTT,CASSHLRANTQYF
13,NA,few,TRBV6-6,TRBJ2-7,TGTGCCAGCAATTTCGACAGCCTATACGAGCAGTACTTC,CASNFDSLYEQYF
14,NA,NA,TRBV10-3,TRBJ2-2,TGTGCCATCAGGAGCGGCCCTGACACCGGGGAGCTGTTTTTT,CAIRSGPDTGELFF
13,NA,NA,TRBV2,TRBJ2-3,TGTGCCAGCAGTGAAGGTTCGACTAATACGCAGTATTTT,CASSEGSTNTQYF
16,NA,NA,TRBV27,TRBJ2-1,TGTGCCAGCATCATTAGGGGGACCGGGAGCTTCAATGAGCAGTTCTTC,CASIIRGTGSFNEQFF
17,TRBD2,few,TRBV7-2,TRBJ2-3,TGTGCCAGCAGCTTAGTCCTAGCGGGAGCGGGCACAGATACGCAGTATTTT,CASSLVLAGAGTDTQYF
14,TRBD2,few,TRBV10-3,TRBJ2-3,TGTGCCAGTGTAGCGGGAGACCGTGGAGATACGCAGTATTTT,CASVAGDRGDTQYF
14,NA,many,TRBV5-6,TRBJ2-6,TGTGCCAGCAGGCTATGGTCTGGGGCCAACGTCCTGACTTTC,CASRLWSGANVLTF
14,TRBD1,NA,TRBV7-2,TRBJ1-2,TGTGCCAGCAGCTTAGCGGACAGGGCCAAGGGCTACACCTTC,CASSLADRAKGYTF
15,TRBD1,NA,TRBV2,TRBJ1-5,TGTGCCAGCAGTGCCGAGACAGGGTTGATTCAGCCCCAGCATTTT,CASSAETGLIQPQHF
14,TRBD1,many,TRBV7-9,TRBJ1-1,TGTGCCAGCAGCTTGCAGGGGGTGAACACTGAAGCTTTCTTT,CASSLQGVNTEAFF
14,NA,NA,TRBV5-7,TRBJ1-1,TGTGCCAGCAGCGCCGGAGTGTCGAGCACTGAAGCTTTCTTT,CASSAGVSSTEAFF
13,NA,few,TRBV7-2,TRBJ1-2,TGTGCCAGCAGCCTGGGCGGCCTCTATGGCTACACCTTC,CASSLGGLYGYTF
14,TRBD1,many,TRBV18,TRBJ1-1,TGTGCCAGCTCACCCCGGGACAGGGTGAGTGAAGCTTTCTTT,CASSPRDRVSEAFF
14,NA,NA,TRBV19,TRBJ1-1,TGTGCCAGTAGAGGGGCAGGGATGAACACTGAAGCTTTCTTT,CASRGAGMNTEAFF
13,TRBD1,NA,TRBV6-5,TRBJ2-2,TGTGCCAGCAGGGTGACAGGGTCCGGGGAGCTGTTTTTT,CASRVTGSGELFF
12,NA,NA,TRBV2,TRBJ2-7,TGTGCCAGCGGTAAGACGCCCTACGAGCAGTACTTC,CASGKTPYEQYF
12,NA,NA,TRBV28,TRBJ1-2,TGTGCCAGCAGTTTAATTGGACGGGGCTACACCTTC,CASSLIGRGYTF
15,TRBD1,few,TRBV9,TRBJ2-1,TGTGCCAGCAGCCTTACAGGGGGACTCAACAATGAGCAGTTCTTC,CASSLTGGLNNEQFF
14,TRBD1,NA,TRBV18,TRBJ1-5,TGTGCCAGCTCACCGGGACAGGCCGTTCAGCCCCAGCATTTT,CASSPGQAVQPQHF
16,TRBD2,many,TRBV2,TRBJ2-1,TGTGCCAGCAGTGAGCTAGGGACTAGCGGGAGGAATGAGCAGTTCTTC,CASSELGTSGRNEQFF
15,TRBD1,few,TRBV7-2,TRBJ2-2,TGTGCCAGCGGACGGGACAGGCTAAACACCGGGGAGCTGTTTTTT,CASGRDRLNTGELFF
15,TRBD2,few,TRBV10-3,TRBJ2-3,TGTGCCATCAGCCTTAGCGGGAGTGGGGCAGATACGCAGTATTTT,CAISLSGSGADTQYF
15,NA,many,TRBV4-3,TRBJ2-4,TGCGCCAGCAGCCAAGTCGAGGGAGCCAAAAACATTCAGTACTTC,CASSQVEGAKNIQYF
17,NA,NA,TRBV7-8,TRBJ2-1,TGTGCCAGCAGCTCCCGTCAGGGGGGATGGGGTTACAATGAGCAGTTCTTC,CASSSRQGGWGYNEQFF
15,NA,NA,TRBV5-1,TRBJ2-3,TGCGCCAGCAACCCGGGACACTCTAGCACAGATACGCAGTATTTT,CASNPGHSSTDTQYF